This TCR beta chain was obtained from a study of blood T cell repertoires in COVID-19 (dated by TCRdb to the early 2020s). Regarding the research as a whole: The collaborator samples originated in the United States, Italy and Spain and spanned the acute and convalescent phases of COVID-19. The prospective study material was composed of cDNA or gDNA derived from T cells, B-cell-depleted T cells, or PBMCs. Deeply sampled blood TCRbeta repertoires from subjects exposed to, actively infected with, or recovered from COVID-19 were included in the dataset. The repertoires were made available in a free public database intended to serve as a resource for research on the immune response to SARS-CoV-2. The samples were drawn from two sources: the first 160 participants of the ongoing ImmuneRACE study, and 950 to 1,500 subjects contributed by 6 global collaborators. A de-identified subject ID, COVID-19 status, age in years and sex were almost always included in the sample metadata. Where available, HLA class I and class II types were taken from metadata supplied by the sample provider and were not determined by assay-based typing.

The immunoSEQ Assay, a bias-controlled multiplex PCR, was used to amplify TCRbeta CDR3 regions from genomic DNA. Per the authors' processing: Nucleated cell counts per sample were estimated from amplification of reference gene primers within the assay. To quantify the absolute abundance of each unique TCRbeta CDR3 rearrangement, sequence reads were collapsed and filtered. For each sample, productive Simpson clonality was calculated by taking the square root of Simpson's diversity index across productive rearrangements. Imported from immuneACCESS, the table was reduced by TCRdb to in-frame sequences with V and J called. These copies leave out some clones; in studies compared against another copy, an unresolved V gene accounts for under half, and the cause of the remainder is not known. That table is the source of V, J and clone size, and D and trimming were worked out from the DNA. This sample holds about 73,000 clones; 83% were observed only once. The ten largest account for 5.3% of the sample.

The collaborating institutions used their own protocols to collect whole blood in K2EDTA tubes. For TCRbeta analysis, collaborators shipped samples in one of three forms: frozen whole blood, isolated PBMCs, or DNA extracted from either of those sample types. Inclusive of the bounding cysteine and phenylalanine, the CDR3 is 14 residues long. The CDR3 DNA has 42 bases and is translated from base 1. The germline V gene encodes CDR1 MDHEN and CDR2 SYDVKM. The paper's findings and limits, for the study overall: Clinical and demographic metadata were provided uncurated, with the amount varying by source and participant.

This clone appeared a single time. Its antigen target is currently unknown. No per-base quality is available; no much larger clone lies one base away. The chain is encoded by TRBV28 joined to TRBJ1-4; the D gene is perhaps TRBD1, on 6 matching bases. The sequence was collected from a man over 45 with active COVID-19. The sequenced material came from peripheral blood. The sequenced DNA: TGTCTCAGCAGTGGCGGGGGCCTTAATGAAAAACTGTTTTTT. Translated, this gives CLSSGGGLNEKLFF.